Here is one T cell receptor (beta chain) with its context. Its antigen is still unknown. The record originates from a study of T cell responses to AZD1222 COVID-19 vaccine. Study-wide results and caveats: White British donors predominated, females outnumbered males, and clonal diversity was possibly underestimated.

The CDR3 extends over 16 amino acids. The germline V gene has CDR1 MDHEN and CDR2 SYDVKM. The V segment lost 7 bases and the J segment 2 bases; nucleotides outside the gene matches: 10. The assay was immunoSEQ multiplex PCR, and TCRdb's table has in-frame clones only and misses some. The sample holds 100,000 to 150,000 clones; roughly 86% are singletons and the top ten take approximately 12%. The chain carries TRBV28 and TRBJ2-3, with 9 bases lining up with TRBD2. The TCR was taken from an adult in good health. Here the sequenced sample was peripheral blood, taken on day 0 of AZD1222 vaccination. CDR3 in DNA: TGTGCCAGCAACCCGTCCAGGACTAGCGACACAGATACGCAGTATTTT. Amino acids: CASNPSRTSDTDTQYF.